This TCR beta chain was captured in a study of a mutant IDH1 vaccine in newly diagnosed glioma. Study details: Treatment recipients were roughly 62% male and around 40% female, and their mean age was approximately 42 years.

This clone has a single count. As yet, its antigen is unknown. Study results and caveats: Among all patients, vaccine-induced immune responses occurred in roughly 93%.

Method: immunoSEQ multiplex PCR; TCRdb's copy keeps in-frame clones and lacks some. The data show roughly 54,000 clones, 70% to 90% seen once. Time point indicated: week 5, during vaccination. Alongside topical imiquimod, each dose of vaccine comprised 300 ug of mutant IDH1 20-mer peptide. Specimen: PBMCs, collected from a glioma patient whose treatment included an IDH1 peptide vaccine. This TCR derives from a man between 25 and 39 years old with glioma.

The CDR3 nucleotides read TGTGCCAGTAGTTTAAGGGGGAGGTACAATGAGCAGTTCTTC. It is translated as CASSLRGRYNEQFF. The chain couples TRBV19 to TRBJ2-1, with D perhaps being TRBD1 or TRBD2 (6 bases each). The CDR3 loop spans 14 amino acids. Germline V gene sequence: CDR1 LNHDA, CDR2 SQIVND (reference sequence). V was trimmed by 5 bases and J by 4 bases, leaving 12 bases between them.